These T cell receptor beta chains were read from a single sample in a study of blood T cell repertoires in COVID-19. Produced via immunoSEQ multiplex PCR; TCRdb's table is partial and in-frame only. Of just over 650,000 clones listed, about 87% are singletons. The specimen sequenced was peripheral blood. Receptor source: a woman aged 18-29 years with acute or convalescent COVID-19. Each CDR3 is given with its conserved first and last residue. Part of the rows lack a size; the others show once, few, many or a class for expanded clones.

size	V	CDR3
-	TRBV9	CASSVALGPLAGGPISYNEQFF
-	TRBV18	CASSPKTGGNTEAFF
-	TRBV9	CASSVLSGDRVNTEAFF
-	TRBV7-6	CASSPRPGPNEQFF
-	TRBV5-3	CARSLARGNYGYTF
-	TRBV2	CASNPRTGRVTEAFF
-	TRBV5-1	CASTPGTSGGPRGGELFF
-	TRBV5-6	CASSLGPPYSGNTIYF
few	TRBV30	CAWSRRTGGFGYTF
-	TRBV9	CASSPRAASSSYEQYF
-	TRBV11-2	CASSLWPQGYQRTDTEAFF
-	TRBV3-1/TRBV3-2	CASSQPRGQGTYEQYF
-	TRBV4-1	CASSQVAGGPYEQYF
-	TRBV3-1/TRBV3-2	CASSLYSRVSSGNTIYF
-	TRBV29-1	CSVEDGGDRGFYNYGYTF
-	TRBV27	CASSLTGGDYGYTF
-	TRBV29-1	CSAAVLLGTGDYTF
-	TRBV7-8	CASSPRDRANSNQPQHF
-	TRBV18	CASSPRTVNTGELFF
-	TRBV27	CASREGRPSGANVLTF
-	TRBV2	CASMEGNYGYTF
once	TRBV15	CATSRDRGGGSYEQYF
-	TRBV6-2/TRBV6-3	CASSRTKGLFDEKLFF
-	TRBV9	CASSVAGTTIDNEQFF
-	TRBV9	CASSALTGPNYGYTF
-	TRBV7-2	CASKSTAFNYGYTF
-	TRBV7-2	CASSLLTGSSNYGYTF
-	TRBV12-3/TRBV12-4	CASSLTQTDTQYF
once	TRBV19	CASSIAGGIEQFF
-	TRBV24-1	CATSAGFGYTF
once	TRBV6-4	CASSVGAGGTDTQYF
-	TRBV21-1	CASSKIVGTDTQYF
-	TRBV19	CASSITGGSYNEQFF
-	TRBV11-2	CASDPQGDSGNTIYF
few	TRBV9	CASSVDRANTEAFF
-	TRBV21-1	CASRNGALSRGGSSYEQYF
-	TRBV15	CATSRDGGASPYEQYF
-	TRBV6-5	CASSRRGNEQFF
once	TRBV9	CASSSTGGSLANEQFF
-	TRBV5-8	CASELGQGAFSYGYTF
-	TRBV6-5	CASSLEPWNTEAFF
-	TRBV6-5	CASGGQFYGYTF
-	TRBV4-3	CASSRYQGYNEQFF
-	TRBV25-1	CASSEAGRDRDEQFF
-	TRBV11-3	CASSLDRGQTEAFF
-	TRBV13	CASSPGTGGDHEQYF
-	TRBV21-1	CASSADSGGSQYEQYF
-	TRBV11-2	CASSSHGTGGFTGELFF
-	TRBV7-2	CASSLEWAGRDEQYF
-	TRBV12-5	CASGKKLRGELYEQYF
-	TRBV18	CASSSLQVVGNTEAFF
-	TRBV7-9	CASTSTGDGGRETQYF